Listed below are T cell receptor beta chains from one sample, sequenced in a study of cytomegalovirus exposure and HLA in healthy donors. Assay used: immunoSEQ multiplex PCR; TCRdb lists only in-frame clones, some missing. This table holds 150,000 to 200,000 clones, over 70% found once. What was sequenced was PBMCs. These receptors were collected from a boy between 2 and 10 years old in good health and CMV-seronegative. The CDR3 runs from the conserved cysteine through the conserved F or W. Fields, in order: D gene, V gene, clone size, J gene, CDR3 protein, CDR3 DNA. D genes are given only for firm matches. Size tells how often a clone was seen (once, few, many) or the class of an expanded clone, and some rows leave it out.

d_gene: NA
v_gene: TRBV6-5
abundance: NA
j_gene: TRBJ2-1
CDR3aa: CASSPQGSRNEQFF
CDR3nt: TGTGCCAGCAGTCCACAAGGCTCGAGGAATGAGCAGTTCTTC

d_gene: NA
v_gene: TRBV7-2
abundance: NA
j_gene: TRBJ1-1
CDR3aa: CASSSLEAFF
CDR3nt: TGTGCCAGCAGCTCCTTGGAAGCTTTCTTT

d_gene: TRBD2
v_gene: TRBV9
abundance: NA
j_gene: TRBJ2-3
CDR3aa: CASSPGGIDTQYF
CDR3nt: TGTGCCAGCAGCCCGGGGGGGATAGATACGCAGTATTTT

d_gene: TRBD2
v_gene: TRBV5-8
abundance: NA
j_gene: TRBJ2-7
CDR3aa: CASSLAGTYEQYF
CDR3nt: TGTGCCAGCAGCCTAGCGGGGACCTACGAGCAGTACTTC

d_gene: NA
v_gene: TRBV2
abundance: NA
j_gene: TRBJ2-7
CDR3aa: CASRTGSTREQYF
CDR3nt: TGTGCCAGCAGGACCGGGTCCACTAGGGAGCAGTACTTC

d_gene: TRBD1
v_gene: TRBV6-6
abundance: NA
j_gene: TRBJ1-4
CDR3aa: CASSSQGAGEKLFF
CDR3nt: TGTGCCAGCAGTTCACAGGGGGCCGGGGAAAAACTGTTTTTT

d_gene: NA
v_gene: TRBV21-1
abundance: NA
j_gene: TRBJ1-1
CDR3aa: CASSKGKQGTEDTEAFF
CDR3nt: TGTGCCAGCAGCAAAGGAAAACAGGGAACGGAGGACACTGAAGCTTTCTTT

d_gene: NA
v_gene: TRBV13
abundance: NA
j_gene: TRBJ1-3
CDR3aa: CASSEGYPENTIYF
CDR3nt: TGTGCCAGCAGCGAGGGATACCCGGAGAACACCATATATTTT

d_gene: NA
v_gene: TRBV15
abundance: NA
j_gene: TRBJ2-7
CDR3aa: CATSRDVAYEQYF
CDR3nt: TGTGCCACCAGCAGAGATGTTGCTTACGAGCAGTACTTC

d_gene: TRBD2
v_gene: TRBV9
abundance: few
j_gene: TRBJ2-6
CDR3aa: CASSASGRGGSGANVLTF
CDR3nt: TGTGCCAGCAGCGCCTCCGGGCGGGGGGGTTCTGGGGCCAACGTCCTGACTTTC

d_gene: TRBD1
v_gene: TRBV12-5
abundance: NA
j_gene: TRBJ1-5
CDR3aa: CASGLVRTGEEGNQPQHF
CDR3nt: TGTGCTAGTGGTTTGGTGAGGACAGGGGAAGAAGGCAATCAGCCCCAGCATTTT

d_gene: NA
v_gene: TRBV18
abundance: NA
j_gene: TRBJ2-3
CDR3aa: CASSPRQEDTQYF
CDR3nt: TGTGCCAGCTCACCACGGCAGGAAGATACGCAGTATTTT

d_gene: NA
v_gene: TRBV27
abundance: NA
j_gene: TRBJ2-2
CDR3aa: CASNDQGIPTGELFF
CDR3nt: TGTGCCAGCAATGACCAGGGAATCCCCACCGGGGAGCTGTTTTTT

d_gene: NA
v_gene: TRBV15
abundance: NA
j_gene: TRBJ2-2
CDR3aa: CATSRQGDTGELFF
CDR3nt: TGTGCCACCAGCAGGCAAGGGGATACCGGGGAGCTGTTTTTT

d_gene: NA
v_gene: TRBV21-1
abundance: few
j_gene: TRBJ2-1
CDR3aa: CASSTIHRVTLFF
CDR3nt: TGTGCCAGCAGCACCATACACCGGGTCACTCTATTCTTC

d_gene: TRBD2
v_gene: TRBV27
abundance: NA
j_gene: TRBJ2-7
CDR3aa: CASGLAMSEQYF
CDR3nt: TGTGCCAGCGGACTAGCCATGAGTGAGCAGTACTTC

d_gene: TRBD2
v_gene: TRBV2
abundance: NA
j_gene: TRBJ2-5
CDR3aa: CASRATSGVQETQYF
CDR3nt: TGTGCCAGCCGAGCGACTAGCGGGGTTCAAGAGACCCAGTACTTC

d_gene: NA
v_gene: TRBV27
abundance: NA
j_gene: TRBJ1-2
CDR3aa: CASKEGTGSGYGYTF
CDR3nt: TGTGCCAGCAAGGAGGGAACCGGGAGTGGCTATGGCTACACCTTC

d_gene: TRBD2
v_gene: TRBV6-1
abundance: once
j_gene: TRBJ2-3
CDR3aa: CASSEMAGGQDTQYF
CDR3nt: TGTGCCAGCAGTGAAATGGCGGGAGGGCAAGATACGCAGTATTTT

d_gene: TRBD1
v_gene: TRBV5-4
abundance: few
j_gene: TRBJ1-1
CDR3aa: CASSSPDRGRMNTEAFF
CDR3nt: TGTGCCAGCAGCTCCCCCGACAGGGGGCGGATGAACACTGAAGCTTTCTTT

d_gene: NA
v_gene: TRBV30
abundance: NA
j_gene: TRBJ1-3
CDR3aa: CACNHRTYSGNTIYF
CDR3nt: TGTGCCTGCAATCACCGTACCTACTCTGGAAACACCATATATTTT

d_gene: TRBD1
v_gene: TRBV7-7
abundance: once
j_gene: TRBJ2-3
CDR3aa: CASSSGTGRTDTQYF
CDR3nt: TGTGCTAGCAGCTCAGGGACAGGGAGGACAGATACGCAGTATTTT

d_gene: TRBD1
v_gene: TRBV19
abundance: NA
j_gene: TRBJ2-5
CDR3aa: CASSILVGTGGETQYF
CDR3nt: TGTGCCAGTAGTATCCTCGTCGGGACAGGGGGAGAGACCCAGTACTTC

d_gene: NA
v_gene: TRBV18
abundance: NA
j_gene: TRBJ1-2
CDR3aa: CASSSQGGDGYTF
CDR3nt: TGTGCCAGCTCGTCCCAAGGCGGGGATGGCTACACCTTC

d_gene: TRBD1
v_gene: TRBV5-6
abundance: NA
j_gene: TRBJ1-2
CDR3aa: CASSLGQGGHTYTF
CDR3nt: TGTGCCAGCAGCTTGGGACAGGGTGGACATACCTACACCTTC

d_gene: TRBD1
v_gene: TRBV5-4
abundance: few
j_gene: TRBJ2-1
CDR3aa: CASSFGTASSYNEQFF
CDR3nt: TGTGCCAGCAGCTTTGGGACAGCAAGCTCCTACAATGAGCAGTTCTTC

d_gene: NA
v_gene: TRBV2
abundance: NA
j_gene: TRBJ2-6
CDR3aa: CASSEWGLPNSGANVLTF
CDR3nt: TGTGCCAGCAGTGAATGGGGGCTACCAAACTCTGGGGCCAACGTCCTGACTTTC

d_gene: TRBD2
v_gene: TRBV11-2
abundance: NA
j_gene: TRBJ2-3
CDR3aa: CASSLGGLAGGADTQYF
CDR3nt: TGTGCCAGCAGCTTAGGAGGACTAGCGGGGGGGGCAGATACGCAGTATTTT

d_gene: TRBD2
v_gene: TRBV9
abundance: NA
j_gene: TRBJ2-1
CDR3aa: CASSFGLAVYNEQFF
CDR3nt: TGTGCCAGCAGCTTTGGACTAGCGGTATACAATGAGCAGTTCTTC

d_gene: NA
v_gene: TRBV5-1
abundance: NA
j_gene: TRBJ2-3
CDR3aa: CASSLMGTLPDTDTQYF
CDR3nt: TGCGCCAGCAGCTTGATGGGGACACTTCCCGACACAGATACGCAGTATTTT

d_gene: TRBD2
v_gene: TRBV5-1
abundance: NA
j_gene: TRBJ2-3
CDR3aa: CASSLAGGADTQYF
CDR3nt: TGCGCCAGCAGCCTAGCGGGGGGAGCAGATACGCAGTATTTT

d_gene: NA
v_gene: TRBV30
abundance: NA
j_gene: TRBJ2-1
CDR3aa: CAWRDYTPEQFF
CDR3nt: TGTGCCTGGAGAGACTACACCCCTGAGCAGTTCTTC

d_gene: TRBD1
v_gene: TRBV6-5
abundance: NA
j_gene: TRBJ2-3
CDR3aa: CASSWDRFTDTQYF
CDR3nt: TGTGCCAGCAGTTGGGACAGATTCACAGATACGCAGTATTTT

d_gene: TRBD1
v_gene: TRBV5-1
abundance: few
j_gene: TRBJ1-1
CDR3aa: CASSLGTGWDTEAFF
CDR3nt: TGCGCCAGCAGCTTGGGGACAGGGTGGGACACTGAAGCTTTCTTT

d_gene: TRBD1
v_gene: TRBV5-4
abundance: NA
j_gene: TRBJ1-1
CDR3aa: CASSMGTGGVVGTEAFF
CDR3nt: TGTGCCAGCAGCATGGGGACAGGGGGCGTCGTGGGCACTGAAGCTTTCTTT

d_gene: NA
v_gene: TRBV5-1
abundance: NA
j_gene: TRBJ2-3
CDR3aa: CASSLEETSTDTQYF
CDR3nt: TGCGCCAGCAGCTTGGAAGAGACTAGCACAGATACGCAGTATTTT

d_gene: NA
v_gene: TRBV5-1
abundance: once
j_gene: TRBJ2-3
CDR3aa: CASSFSSAGLVDTQYF
CDR3nt: TGCGCCAGCAGCTTCTCTTCGGCGGGACTCGTGGATACGCAGTATTTT

d_gene: TRBD2
v_gene: TRBV2
abundance: NA
j_gene: TRBJ2-5
CDR3aa: CASRRTSMPQETQYF
CDR3nt: TGTGCCAGCAGGAGGACTAGCATGCCCCAAGAGACCCAGTACTTC

d_gene: TRBD2
v_gene: TRBV7-2
abundance: NA
j_gene: TRBJ2-5
CDR3aa: CASSLGRLAGAKETQYF
CDR3nt: TGTGCCAGCAGCTTAGGAAGACTAGCGGGAGCTAAGGAGACCCAGTACTTC

d_gene: TRBD2
v_gene: TRBV4-3
abundance: NA
j_gene: TRBJ2-3
CDR3aa: CASSQEGQRGTDTQYF
CDR3nt: TGCGCCAGCAGCCAAGAGGGGCAGCGGGGGACAGATACGCAGTATTTT

d_gene: NA
v_gene: TRBV2
abundance: NA
j_gene: TRBJ2-5
CDR3aa: CASTARLETQYF
CDR3nt: TGTGCCAGCACGGCCAGACTGGAGACCCAGTACTTC

d_gene: NA
v_gene: TRBV7-2
abundance: NA
j_gene: TRBJ2-5
CDR3aa: CASSPRAGLQETQYF
CDR3nt: TGTGCCAGCAGCCCCCGGGCGGGCCTACAAGAGACCCAGTACTTC

d_gene: TRBD1
v_gene: TRBV27
abundance: NA
j_gene: TRBJ1-4
CDR3aa: CASSLRQGASEKLFF
CDR3nt: TGTGCCAGCAGTTTACGACAGGGGGCTTCCGAAAAACTGTTTTTT

d_gene: NA
v_gene: TRBV14
abundance: NA
j_gene: TRBJ1-1
CDR3aa: CASSPRFRGGWGTEAFF
CDR3nt: TGTGCCAGCAGCCCTCGATTTAGGGGAGGGTGGGGCACTGAAGCTTTCTTT

d_gene: NA
v_gene: TRBV2
abundance: NA
j_gene: TRBJ1-4
CDR3aa: CASSEGREGKLFF
CDR3nt: TGTGCCAGCAGTGAAGGAAGGGAGGGAAAACTGTTTTTT

d_gene: TRBD1
v_gene: TRBV11-2
abundance: once
j_gene: TRBJ1-1
CDR3aa: CASSPRAGGSEAFF
CDR3nt: TGTGCCAGCAGCCCGCGGGCAGGGGGCTCTGAAGCTTTCTTT

d_gene: NA
v_gene: TRBV27
abundance: NA
j_gene: TRBJ2-7
CDR3aa: CASSLVKRPYEQYF
CDR3nt: TGTGCCAGCAGTTTAGTAAAGCGGCCATACGAGCAGTACTTC

d_gene: TRBD2
v_gene: TRBV9
abundance: NA
j_gene: TRBJ2-1
CDR3aa: CASSVGLAGGHEQFF
CDR3nt: TGTGCCAGCAGCGTAGGACTAGCGGGAGGGCATGAGCAGTTCTTC

d_gene: NA
v_gene: TRBV19
abundance: NA
j_gene: TRBJ1-1
CDR3aa: CASSIGGVEAFF
CDR3nt: TGTGCCAGTAGTATTGGGGGGGTCGAAGCTTTCTTT

d_gene: TRBD1
v_gene: TRBV7-2
abundance: NA
j_gene: TRBJ1-3
CDR3aa: CASSPRRGQRNGNTIYF
CDR3nt: TGTGCCAGCAGCCCCAGGCGGGGACAGCGGAATGGAAACACCATATATTTT

d_gene: TRBD1
v_gene: TRBV5-6
abundance: NA
j_gene: TRBJ1-2
CDR3aa: CASSLGQGRVGYTF
CDR3nt: TGTGCCAGCAGCTTAGGACAGGGGAGGGTCGGCTACACCTTC

d_gene: TRBD2
v_gene: TRBV19
abundance: NA
j_gene: TRBJ2-7
CDR3aa: CASSLVAGPVYF
CDR3nt: TGTGCCAGTAGTCTAGTAGCGGGACCGGTGTACTTC

d_gene: TRBD1
v_gene: TRBV5-6
abundance: NA
j_gene: TRBJ1-1
CDR3aa: CASSFGTAAPEAFF
CDR3nt: TGTGCCAGCAGCTTTGGGACAGCGGCCCCTGAAGCTTTCTTT

d_gene: TRBD1
v_gene: TRBV5-1
abundance: NA
j_gene: TRBJ1-4
CDR3aa: CASSLGTGVEVHEKLFF
CDR3nt: TGCGCCAGCAGCTTGGGGACAGGGGTAGAGGTTCACGAAAAACTGTTTTTT

d_gene: TRBD2
v_gene: TRBV5-1
abundance: NA
j_gene: TRBJ2-1
CDR3aa: CASSVKLAGGSGNEQFF
CDR3nt: TGCGCCAGCAGCGTAAAACTAGCGGGAGGGTCTGGCAATGAGCAGTTCTTC

d_gene: TRBD1
v_gene: TRBV30
abundance: NA
j_gene: TRBJ1-2
CDR3aa: CAWTFTGEGDGYTF
CDR3nt: TGTGCCTGGACCTTTACAGGGGAAGGAGATGGCTACACCTTC

d_gene: NA
v_gene: TRBV25-1
abundance: NA
j_gene: TRBJ2-5
CDR3aa: CASGSLSGPSETQYF
CDR3nt: TGTGCCAGCGGGAGCCTTAGCGGCCCCAGTGAGACCCAGTACTTC